This T cell receptor (beta chain) originates from a study of blood T cell repertoires in COVID-19. Study information: The analysed material was cDNA or gDNA that came from T cells, B-cell-depleted T cells, or PBMCs.

Authors' methods: Estimation of nucleated cell counts relied on the amplification of reference gene primers. The data were produced by immunoSEQ multiplex PCR, yet TCRdb's version contains in-frame clones alone and is incomplete. That table supplies the V and J calls and clone size; D and trimming were determined from the DNA. The table shows approximately 160,000 clones, with approximately 79% occurring only once. Cohorts were determined from participant-reported clinical history. V was cut by 7 bases and J by 5 bases, with 10 bases left in between. Germline-derived CDR1 and CDR2 are SQVTM and ANQGSEA. The CDR3 covers 11 residues.

Sequencing was done on a sample of PBMCs or T cells enriched from blood (not recorded which). The receptor comes from a man aged 50 to 59 who had recovered from COVID-19. J is TRBJ2-3 and V is TRBV29-1; D is uncertain. The CDR3 bases are TGCAGCGCCCCCCCGGGAGATACGCAGTATTTT. This translates into CSAPPGDTQYF.